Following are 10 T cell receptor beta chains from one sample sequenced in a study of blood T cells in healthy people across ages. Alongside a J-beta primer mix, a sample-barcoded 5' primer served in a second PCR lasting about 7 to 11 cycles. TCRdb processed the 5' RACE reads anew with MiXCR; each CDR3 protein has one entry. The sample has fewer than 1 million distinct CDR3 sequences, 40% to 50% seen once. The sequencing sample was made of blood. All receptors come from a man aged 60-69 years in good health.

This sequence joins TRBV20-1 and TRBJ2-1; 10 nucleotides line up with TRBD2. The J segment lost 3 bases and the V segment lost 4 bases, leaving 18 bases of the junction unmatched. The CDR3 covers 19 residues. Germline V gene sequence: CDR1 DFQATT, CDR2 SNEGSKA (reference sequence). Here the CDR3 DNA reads TGCAGTGCTAAAGCCAGCCGGCTAGCGGGGGCCCACGACTACAATGAGCAGTTCTTC. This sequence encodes CSAKASRLAGAHDYNEQFF.

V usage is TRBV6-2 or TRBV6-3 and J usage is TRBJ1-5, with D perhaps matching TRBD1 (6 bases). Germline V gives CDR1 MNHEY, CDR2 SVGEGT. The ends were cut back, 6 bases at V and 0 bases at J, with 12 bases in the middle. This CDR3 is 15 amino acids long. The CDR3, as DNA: TGTGCCAGCAGGGACAGACCATATAGCAATCAGCCCCAGCATTTT. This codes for CASRDRPYSNQPQHF.

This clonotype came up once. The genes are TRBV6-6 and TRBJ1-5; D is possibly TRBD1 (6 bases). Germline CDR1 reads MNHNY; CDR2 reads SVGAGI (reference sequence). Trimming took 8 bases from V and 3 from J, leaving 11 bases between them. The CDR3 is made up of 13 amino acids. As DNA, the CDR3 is TGTGCCAGCGCGGGGGCCTCCAATCAGCCCCAGCATTTT. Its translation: CASAGASNQPQHF.

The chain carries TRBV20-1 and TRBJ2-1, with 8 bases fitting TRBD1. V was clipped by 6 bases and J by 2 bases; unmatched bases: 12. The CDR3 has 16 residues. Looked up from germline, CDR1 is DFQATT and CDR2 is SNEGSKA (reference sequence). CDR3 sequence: CSAPDRDGATYNEQFF. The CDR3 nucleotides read TGCAGTGCCCCGGACAGGGACGGGGCTACCTACAATGAGCAGTTCTTC.

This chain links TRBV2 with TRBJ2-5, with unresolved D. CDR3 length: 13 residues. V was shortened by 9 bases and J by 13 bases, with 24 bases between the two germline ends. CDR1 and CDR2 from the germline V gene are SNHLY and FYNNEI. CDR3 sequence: CASSNMANSARYF. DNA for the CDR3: TGTGCCAGTTCTAATATGGCGAACTCCGCTCGGTACTTC.

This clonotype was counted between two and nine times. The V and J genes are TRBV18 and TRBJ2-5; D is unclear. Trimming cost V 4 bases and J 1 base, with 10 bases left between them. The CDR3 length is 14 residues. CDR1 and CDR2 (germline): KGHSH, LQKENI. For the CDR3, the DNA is TGTGCCAGCTCACGTCCCCGGGCCCAAGAGACCCAGTACTTC. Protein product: CASSRPRAQETQYF.

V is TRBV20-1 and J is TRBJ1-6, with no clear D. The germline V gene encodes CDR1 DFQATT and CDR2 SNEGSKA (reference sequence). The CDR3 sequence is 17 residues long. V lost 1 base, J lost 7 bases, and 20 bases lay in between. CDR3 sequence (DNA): TGCAGTGCTAGAGGACGACGTGATCAAATATGGAATTCACCCCTCCACTTT. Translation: CSARGRRDQIWNSPLHF.

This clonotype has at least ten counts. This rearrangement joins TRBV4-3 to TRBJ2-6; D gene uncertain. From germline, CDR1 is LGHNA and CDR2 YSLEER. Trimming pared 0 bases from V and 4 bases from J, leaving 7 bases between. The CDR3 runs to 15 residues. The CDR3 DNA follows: TGCGCCAGCAGCCAAGAGATGAGCGGGGCCAACGTCCTGACTTTC. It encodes CASSQEMSGANVLTF.

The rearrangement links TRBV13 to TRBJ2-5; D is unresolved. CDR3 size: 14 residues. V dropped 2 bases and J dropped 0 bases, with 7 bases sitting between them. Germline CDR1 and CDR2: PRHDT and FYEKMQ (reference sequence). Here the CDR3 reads CASSLKQNQETQYF. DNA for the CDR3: TGTGCCAGCAGCTTAAAACAAAACCAAGAGACCCAGTACTTC. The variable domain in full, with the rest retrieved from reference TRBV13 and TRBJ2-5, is AAGVIQSPRHLIKEKRETATLKCYPIPRHDTVYWYQQGPGQDPQFLISFYEKMQSDKGSIPDRFSAQQFSDYHSELNMSSLELGDSALYFCASSLKQNQETQYFGPGTRLLVL.

CDR3 DNA sequence: TGTGCCAGCAGTTTATCGAGTCGGGGTAGCTCCTACGAGCAGTACTTC. Protein: CASSLSSRGSSYEQYF. The gene calls are TRBV27 and TRBJ2-7, with D possibly being TRBD2 (5 bases). Germline CDR1 reads MNHEY; CDR2 reads SMNVEV (reference sequence). CDR3 length: 16 amino acids. V was trimmed by 0 bases and J by 0 bases, leaving 12 bases between them.